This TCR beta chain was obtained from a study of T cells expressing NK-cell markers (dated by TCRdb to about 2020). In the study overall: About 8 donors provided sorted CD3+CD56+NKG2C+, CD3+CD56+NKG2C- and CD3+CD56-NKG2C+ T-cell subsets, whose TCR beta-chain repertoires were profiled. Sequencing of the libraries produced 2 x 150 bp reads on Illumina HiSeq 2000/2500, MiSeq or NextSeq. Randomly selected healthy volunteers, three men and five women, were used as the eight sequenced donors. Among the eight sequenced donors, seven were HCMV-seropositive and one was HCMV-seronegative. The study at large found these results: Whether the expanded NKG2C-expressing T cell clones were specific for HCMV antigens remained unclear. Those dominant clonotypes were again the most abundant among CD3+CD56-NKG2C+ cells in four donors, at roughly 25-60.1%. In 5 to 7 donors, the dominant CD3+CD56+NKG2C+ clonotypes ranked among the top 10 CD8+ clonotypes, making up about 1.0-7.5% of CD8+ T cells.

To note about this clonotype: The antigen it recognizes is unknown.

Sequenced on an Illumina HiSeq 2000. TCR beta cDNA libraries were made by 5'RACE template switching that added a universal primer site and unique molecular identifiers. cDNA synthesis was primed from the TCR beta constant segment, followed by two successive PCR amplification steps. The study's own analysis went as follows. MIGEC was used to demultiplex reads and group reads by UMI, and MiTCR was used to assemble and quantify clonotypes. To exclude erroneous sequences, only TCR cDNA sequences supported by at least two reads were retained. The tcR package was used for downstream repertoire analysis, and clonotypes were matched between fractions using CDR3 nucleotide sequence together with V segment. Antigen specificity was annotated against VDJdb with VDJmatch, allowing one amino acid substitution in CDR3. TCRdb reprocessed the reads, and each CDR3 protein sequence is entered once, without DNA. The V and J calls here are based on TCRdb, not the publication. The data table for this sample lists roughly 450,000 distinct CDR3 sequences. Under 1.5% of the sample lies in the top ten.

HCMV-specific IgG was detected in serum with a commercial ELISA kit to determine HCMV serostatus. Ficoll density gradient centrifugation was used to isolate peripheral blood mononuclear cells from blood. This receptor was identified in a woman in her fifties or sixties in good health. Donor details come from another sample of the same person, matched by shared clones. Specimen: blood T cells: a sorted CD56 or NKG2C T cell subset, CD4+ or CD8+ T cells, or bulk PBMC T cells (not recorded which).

CDR3 loop: CASSGSGIPLQQYF. The sequence links TRBV6-5 to TRBJ2-7; no DNA is available, so the TRBD2 call from TCRdb remains unchecked. The germline V gene encodes CDR1 MNHEY and CDR2 SVGAGI. From the cysteine up to the phenylalanine, the CDR3 has a length of 14 residues. The DNA sequence is not available.